The sequence of this TCR beta chain was determined in a study of human T cells and chemical hapten exposure. Time point described: patch test 2, 6 weeks after DPC sensitization. Treatment reported: therapeutic diphenylcyclopropenone sensitization with weekly scalp DPC. MiXCR, run by TCRdb on the RACE reads, gives a single entry per CDR3 protein. The repertoire consists of about 80,000 distinct CDR3 sequences, with approximately 10% occurring once and the leading ten covering roughly 2.3%. In this sample, this clonotype turned up many times. The receptor comes from a woman in her thirties with alopecia areata. Some clones in this sample may be carry-over from other donors' samples. The sequencing here drew on whole blood, taken in connection with sensitization to the hapten diphenylcyclopropenone (DPC).

The CDR3 protein is CSVDWGLYGYTF. Here the CDR3 DNA reads TGCAGCGTTGACTGGGGACTCTATGGCTACACCTTC. The chain uses TRBV29-1 and TRBJ1-2; D possibly corresponds to TRBD1 (5 bases). The CDR3 extends over 12 amino acids. The V end was cut by 3 bases, the J end by 4 bases, with 9 bases between. Germline V gene data show CDR1 as SQVTM and CDR2 as ANQGSEA.